This T cell receptor (beta chain) was sequenced for a study of tumour-infiltrating T cells in Burkitt lymphoma (dated by TCRdb to the early 2020s). Regarding the complete study: All epidemiological subtypes of Burkitt lymphoma were represented among the approximately 85 patients who made up the cohort. TCR repertoire data were compared against clinical outcome, and productive clonality predicted overall survival and progression-free survival independently of established prognostic factors such as age at diagnosis.

The library was generated by the immunoSEQ multiplex PCR assay. This is the immuneACCESS table as TCRdb keeps it, with only in-frame sequences that have V and J called. A part of the clones is gone; compared with another copy, unresolved V genes explain less than half, and the rest is unexplained. The table for this sample lists 480 or so clones; over 15% of them were counted only once. The ten biggest clones cover 60% to 80% of the sample. A remark on this clone: Its antigen remains undetermined. The record has no base qualities; no much larger clone is one base away.

As encoded in the germline V gene, CDR1 is SGDLS while CDR2 is YYNGEE. Spanning cysteine to phenylalanine, the CDR3 consists of 12 amino acids. Just CDR3 DNA is preserved here, 36 bases in frame from base 1. From V the trimming removes 10 bases and from J it removes 7 bases, while the gene matches leave 8 bases of the junction unaccounted for. General findings and caveats noted by the study authors: Several public clonotypes shared across numerous Burkitt lymphoma patients were found, suggesting shared tumour neoantigen selection absent from diffuse large B-cell lymphoma.

The specimen was tumor tissue. This sequence was found in a human donor with Burkitt lymphoma. The rearrangement combines TRBV9 with TRBJ2-1; TRBD2 lines up with 7 middle nucleotides. The CDR3 protein sequence reads: CAPNGSGNEQFF. Here is the DNA: TGTGCCCCCAATGGTAGCGGGAATGAGCAGTTCTTC.